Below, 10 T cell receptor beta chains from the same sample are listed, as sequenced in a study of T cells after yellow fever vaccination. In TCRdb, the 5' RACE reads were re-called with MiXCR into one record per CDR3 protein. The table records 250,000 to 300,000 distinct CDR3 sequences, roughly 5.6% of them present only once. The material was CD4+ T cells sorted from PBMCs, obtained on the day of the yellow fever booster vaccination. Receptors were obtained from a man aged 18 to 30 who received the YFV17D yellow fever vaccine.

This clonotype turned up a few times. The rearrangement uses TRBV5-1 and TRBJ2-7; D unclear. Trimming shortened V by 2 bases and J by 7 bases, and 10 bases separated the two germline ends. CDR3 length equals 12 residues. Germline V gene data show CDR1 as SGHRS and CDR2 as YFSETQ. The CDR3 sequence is CASSFLGVEQYF. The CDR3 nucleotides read TGCGCCAGCAGCTTCTTAGGAGTTGAGCAGTACTTC.

This CDR3 reads CAIRTGPDGYTF. The DNA for the CDR3 is TGTGCCATCAGAACGGGACCGGATGGCTACACCTTC. The chain joins TRBV10-3 to TRBJ1-2, with D perhaps matching TRBD1 (5 bases). The length of the CDR3 is 12 residues. The germline V gene has CDR1 ENHRY and CDR2 SYGVKD. The V end was cut by 6 bases, the J end by 6 bases, with 11 bases between.

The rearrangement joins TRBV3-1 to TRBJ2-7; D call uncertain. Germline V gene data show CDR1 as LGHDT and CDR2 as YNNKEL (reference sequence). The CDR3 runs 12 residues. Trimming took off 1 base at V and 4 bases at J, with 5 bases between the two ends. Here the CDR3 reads CASSQGIYEQYF. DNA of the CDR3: TGTGCCAGCAGCCAAGGGATATACGAGCAGTACTTC.

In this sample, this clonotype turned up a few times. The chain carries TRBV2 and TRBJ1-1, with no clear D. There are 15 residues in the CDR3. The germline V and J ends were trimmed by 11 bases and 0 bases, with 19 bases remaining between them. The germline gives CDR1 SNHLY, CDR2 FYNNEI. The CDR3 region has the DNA TGTGCCGGATCCTCAAGCCCAGAGATGAACACTGAAGCTTTCTTT. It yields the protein CAGSSSPEMNTEAFF.

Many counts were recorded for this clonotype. This CDR3 is CSATGGWEIRTLHF. The CDR3 DNA is TGCAGTGCTACTGGGGGGTGGGAAATTAGGACCCTCCACTTT. V and J are TRBV20-1 and TRBJ1-6; possibly TRBD1 for D (5 bases). Germline values: CDR1 DFQATT, CDR2 SNEGSKA (reference sequence). With 4 bases removed from V and 14 bases from J, the gap between germline ends came to 21 bases. The CDR3 totals 14 residues.

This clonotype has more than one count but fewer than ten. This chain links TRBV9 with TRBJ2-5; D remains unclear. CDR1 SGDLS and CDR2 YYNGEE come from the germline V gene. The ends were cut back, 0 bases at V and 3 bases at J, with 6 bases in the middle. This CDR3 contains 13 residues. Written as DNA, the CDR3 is TGTGCCAGCAGCGTAGGAACGGAAGAGACCCAGTACTTC. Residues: CASSVGTEETQYF. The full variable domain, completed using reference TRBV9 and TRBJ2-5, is DSGVTQTPKHLITATGQRVTLRCSPRSGDLSVYWYQQSLDQGLQFLIQYYNGEERAKGNILERFSAQQFPDLHSELNLSSLELGDSALYFCASSVGTEETQYFGPGTRLLVL.

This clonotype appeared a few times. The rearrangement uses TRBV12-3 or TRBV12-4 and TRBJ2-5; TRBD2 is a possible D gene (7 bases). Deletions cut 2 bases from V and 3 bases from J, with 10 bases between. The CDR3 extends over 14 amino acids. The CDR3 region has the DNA TGTGCCAGCAGTTTAACGGGGGGCGAAGAGACCCAGTACTTC. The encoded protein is CASSLTGGEETQYF.

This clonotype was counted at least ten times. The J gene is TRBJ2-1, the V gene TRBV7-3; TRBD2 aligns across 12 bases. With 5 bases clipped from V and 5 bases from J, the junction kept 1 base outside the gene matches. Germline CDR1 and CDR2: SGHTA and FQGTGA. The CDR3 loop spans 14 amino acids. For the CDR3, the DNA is TGTGCCAGCAGCCGGACTAGCGGGAACAATGAGCAGTTCTTC. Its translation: CASSRTSGNNEQFF. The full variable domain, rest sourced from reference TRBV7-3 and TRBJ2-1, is GAGVSQTPSNKVTEKGKYVELRCDPISGHTALYWYRQSLGQGPEFLIYFQGTGAADDSGLPNDRFFAVRPEGSVSTLKIQRTERGDSAVYLCASSRTSGNNEQFFGPGTRLTVL.

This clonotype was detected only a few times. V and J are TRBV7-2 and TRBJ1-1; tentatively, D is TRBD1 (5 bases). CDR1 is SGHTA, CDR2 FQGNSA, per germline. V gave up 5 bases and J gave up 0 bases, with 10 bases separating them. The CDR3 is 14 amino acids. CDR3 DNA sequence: TGTGCCAGCAGCAAGGGACGGATGAACACTGAAGCTTTCTTT. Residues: CASSKGRMNTEAFF.

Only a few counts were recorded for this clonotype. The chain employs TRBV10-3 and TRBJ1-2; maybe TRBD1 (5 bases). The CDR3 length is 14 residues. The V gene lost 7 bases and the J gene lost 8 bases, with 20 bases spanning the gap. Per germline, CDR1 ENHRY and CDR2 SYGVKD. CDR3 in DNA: TGTGCCATCACTGGGACGGCAAGCGGATCGGGCTACACCTTC. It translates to CAITGTASGSGYTF.